This TCR beta chain was identified during a study of metastatic and nonmetastatic thyroid tumors. Study as a whole: A comparison of repertoires was made across blood and tumor or nodule tissue from malignant and benign thyroid patients. General study results and limits: For both blood and tumor, malignant thyroid tumors reportedly showed significantly higher TCR beta diversity than benign nodules did.

Trimming removed 0 bases from V and 4 bases from J, with 12 bases in between. The germline V gene has CDR1 SGHAT and CDR2 FQNNGV. The CDR3 covers 15 residues. The entire patient cohort was treatment-naive prior to thyroid surgery. In the source study's methods: The study's classifier, a distant-metastasis tool for papillary thyroid cancer, was built using CDR3 differences across clinicopathological groups. Via MiXCR, TCRdb re-called the PCR reads. For this entry, the V and J calls and clone size follow TCRdb and not the study's own pipeline. The data show roughly 18,000 clones, roughly 26% seen once. For this clone: Antigen unknown.

The source is a female donor with papillary thyroid cancer or a benign thyroid nodule (not recorded which). Some clones in this sample may be carry-over from other donors' samples. The chain links TRBV11-2 to TRBJ1-1; D may be TRBD1 (6 bases). Sequences were obtained from tumor tissue. The CDR3 sequence: CASSLDQGRCTEAFF. CDR3 in DNA: TGTGCCAGCAGCTTAGACCAGGGGAGGTGCACTGAAGCTTTCTTT. The whole variable domain, filled in from reference TRBV11-2 and TRBJ1-1, reads EAGVAQSPRYKIIEKRQSVAFWCNPISGHATLYWYQQILGQGPKLLIQFQNNGVVDDSQLPKDRFSAERLKGVDSTLKIQPAKLEDSAVYLCASSLDQGRCTEAFFGQGTRLTVV.